This TCR beta chain was sequenced for a study of blood T cells in healthy people across ages. Healthy Russian Caucasian donors spanned ages roughly 6 to 90 years. Extractions gave at least 5.5 micrograms of total RNA per sample. This clonotype was seen only once. The antigen is not known. Germline-derived CDR1 and CDR2 are DFQATT and SNEGSKA (reference sequence). This CDR3 is built from 14 residues. Study observations and caveats: Strongly correlated with naive T cell percentage was TCR beta diversity.

Together with a sample-barcoded 5' primer, a J-beta primer mix was included in a second PCR lasting roughly 6 to 12 cycles. Samples each returned at least 3 million CDR3-containing paired-end reads. MiXCR, run by TCRdb on the 5' RACE reads, gives a single entry per CDR3 protein. The data show about 1.5 million distinct CDR3 sequences, roughly 43% seen once. This TCR derives from a woman between 18 and 30 years old in good health. This rearrangement joins TRBV20-1 to TRBJ2-4; TRBD1 matches at 7 bases. The J call is uncertain, as TRBJ2-5 better fits the DNA end. Sequencing was performed on blood. The CDR3 DNA is TGCAGTGCTAGCTCGGGACAGCTCGGCGAGACCCAGTACTTC. Protein product: CSASSGQLGETQYF.